The 25 T cell receptor beta chains below were found in one sample sequenced in a study of T cells in Graves' hyperthyroidism and ophthalmopathy. Template material for amplifying TCR beta CDR3 regions consisted of RNA transcripts. TCR CDR3 underwent first-round RT-PCR with the HTBI primer set. MiXCR, run by TCRdb on the multiplex PCR reads, gives a single entry per CDR3 protein. The sample contains around 500,000 distinct CDR3 sequences, around 13% of which appear only once. The sample consisted of blood. The receptors were gathered from a woman aged 40 to 50 with Graves' hyperthyroidism.

This clonotype was seen many times. This chain joins TRBV6-1 and TRBJ1-6; possible D gene TRBD1, 6 bases. The length of the CDR3 is 16 residues. The V and J ends lost 5 bases and 3 bases respectively, with 14 bases between them. Germline V gene sequence: CDR1 MNHNS, CDR2 SASEGT. CDR3 coding DNA: TGTGCCAGCAGTTCCAATTCAGGGGTCTATAATTCACCCCTCCACTTT. Protein: CASSSNSGVYNSPLHF.

Here the CDR3 DNA reads TGTGCCAGCAGTTTGACTGAAGCTTTCTTT. Its protein product is CASSLTEAFF. V gene TRBV28 combines with J gene TRBJ1-1; D not certain. CDR3 length equals 10 residues. Germline assignment: CDR1 MDHEN and CDR2 SYDVKM. V gave up 3 bases and J gave up 5 bases, with 1 base separating them.

The table lists this clonotype with a few counts. The chain carries TRBV6-1 and TRBJ1-1; the match to TRBD1 covers 7 bases. The CDR3 sequence is 13 residues long. With 7 bases clipped from V and 4 bases from J, the junction kept 6 bases outside the gene matches. CDR1 is MNHNS, CDR2 SASEGT, per germline. The CDR3 region is CASNDREGTEAFF. For the CDR3, the DNA is TGTGCCAGCAACGACAGGGAGGGCACTGAAGCTTTCTTT.

The genes are TRBV10-1 and TRBJ2-7; D unclear. V was trimmed by 4 bases and J by 0 bases, leaving 7 bases between them. Germline CDR1 WNHNN, CDR2 SYGVQD (reference sequence). The CDR3 is 13 residues long. The CDR3 loop is CASSGRPSYEQYF. CDR3 in DNA: TGCGCCAGCAGTGGACGGCCCTCCTACGAGCAGTACTTC.

Many counts were recorded for this clonotype. The chain combines TRBV12-5 with TRBJ2-3; the D gene could be TRBD1 or TRBD2 (6 bases each). This CDR3 is built from 17 residues. CDR1 LGHNT and CDR2 FRNRAP come from the germline V gene. With 2 bases removed from V and 3 bases from J, the gap between germline ends came to 18 bases. CDR3 nucleotides: TGTGCTAGTGGTTTGTGGACAACGGGGGCGTTTACAGATACGCAGTATTTT. Residues: CASGLWTTGAFTDTQYF.

This clonotype has more than one count but fewer than ten. The rearrangement joins TRBV7-9 to TRBJ2-5, with 11 bases matching TRBD2. The germline V gene has CDR1 SEHNR and CDR2 FQNEAQ (reference sequence). V was clipped by 4 bases and J by 2 bases; unmatched bases: 6. The CDR3 runs to 16 residues. The CDR3 is CASSSWTSGRQETQYF. As DNA, the CDR3 is TGTGCCAGCAGCTCGTGGACTAGCGGGCGACAAGAGACCCAGTACTTC.

This clonotype was detected ten times or more. The V gene is TRBV12-3 or TRBV12-4, the J gene TRBJ1-1, with no clear D. The CDR3 length is 14 residues. Trimming shortened V by 5 bases and J by 1 base, and 11 bases separated the two germline ends. The CDR3 is CASSPSSGNTEAFF. DNA for the CDR3: TGTGCCAGCAGTCCAAGTTCAGGGAACACTGAAGCTTTCTTT.

A few counts support this clonotype. The gene calls are TRBV7-9 and TRBJ2-6, with D possibly TRBD1 on 6 matching bases. The germline CDR1 and CDR2 sequences are SEHNR and FQNEAQ (reference sequence). This CDR3 has 16 residues. Deletions cut 6 bases from V and 2 bases from J, with 14 bases between. CDR3 residues: CASRLEQGAGANVLTF. The CDR3 nucleotides are TGTGCCAGCAGGCTGGAACAGGGTGCTGGGGCCAACGTCCTGACTTTC.

This clonotype has more than one count but fewer than ten. CDR3 residues: CASSPYQTDTGELFF. DNA for the CDR3: TGTGCCAGCTCACCATACCAGACAGACACCGGGGAGCTGTTTTTT. This chain connects TRBV18 to TRBJ2-2; tentative D call: TRBD1 (5 bases). Germline V gene sequence: CDR1 KGHSH, CDR2 LQKENI. Trimming removed 2 bases at V and 3 bases at J, with 10 bases between. The CDR3 runs 15 residues.

This clonotype turned up a few times. V gene TRBV20-1 combines with J gene TRBJ2-7, with 11 bases fitting TRBD1. V was clipped by 0 bases and J by 4 bases; unmatched bases: 5. CDR3 length: 15 residues. Germline-derived CDR1 and CDR2 are DFQATT and SNEGSKA (reference sequence). CDR3 sequence reads: CSARDKGTGGYEQYF. CDR3 nucleotide sequence: TGCAGTGCTAGAGATAAAGGGACAGGGGGGTACGAGCAGTACTTC.

The chain links TRBV6-1 to TRBJ1-5; D call uncertain. V was shortened by 4 bases and J by 6 bases, with 13 bases between the two germline ends. Per germline, CDR1 MNHNS and CDR2 SASEGT. This CDR3 is built from 14 residues. The CDR3 DNA sequence: TGTGCCAGCAGTGGGGGTTATCCCCCTCAGCCCCAGCATTTT. Translated, it gives CASSGGYPPQPQHF.

This clonotype appeared many times. The CDR3 spells CASSSRTETYEQYF. The DNA for the CDR3 is TGTGCCAGCAGCTCCCGGACGGAGACCTACGAGCAGTACTTC. The chain combines TRBV7-9 with TRBJ2-7; D uncertain. The germline V gene has CDR1 SEHNR and CDR2 FQNEAQ (reference sequence). This CDR3 is built from 14 residues. V lost 4 bases to trimming and J lost 2 bases, with 12 bases between them.

This clonotype was counted at least ten times. The chain is built from TRBV20-1 and TRBJ2-1; D is possibly TRBD2 (6 bases). CDR1 and CDR2 (germline): DFQATT, SNEGSKA (reference sequence). V was clipped by 6 bases and J by 1 base, with 19 bases between them. The CDR3 runs 16 residues. CDR3 sequence reads: CSARRPGVSSYNEQFF. CDR3 nucleotides: TGCAGTGCCCGGCGGCCGGGAGTGTCGTCCTACAATGAGCAGTTCTTC.

This clonotype was seen ten or more times. The chain couples TRBV2 to TRBJ2-2, with 7 bases that match TRBD2. CDR3 size: 15 residues. The germline CDR1 and CDR2 sequences are SNHLY and FYNNEI. Germline trimming cut 6 bases from V and 5 bases from J; bases unmatched to any gene: 9. The CDR3 loop reads CASRTSPIWTGELFF. The DNA of the CDR3 is TGTGCCAGCAGGACTAGCCCTATTTGGACCGGGGAGCTGTTTTTT.

This clonotype showed up many times. The rearrangement uses TRBV7-2 and TRBJ2-2; 9 bases map to TRBD2. V lost 10 bases, J lost 3 bases, and 21 bases stayed unmatched. The germline gives CDR1 SGHTA, CDR2 FQGNSA. The CDR3 loop spans 19 amino acids. CDR3 residues: CATYRPGGGRASYTGELFF. For the CDR3, the DNA is TGTGCCACCTACCGGCCCGGGGGCGGGAGGGCCTCGTACACCGGGGAGCTGTTTTTT.

This clonotype appeared many times. V usage is TRBV27 and J usage is TRBJ2-5, with 9 positions matching TRBD1. The V and J ends lost 6 bases and 3 bases, in that order; junction bases with no gene match: 5. The CDR3 extends over 14 amino acids. Germline assignment: CDR1 MNHEY and CDR2 SMNVEV (reference sequence). In nucleotides, the CDR3 is TGTGCCAGCAGGGGGACAGGGTGGGAAGAGACCCAGTACTTC. This sequence encodes CASRGTGWEETQYF.

This clonotype was counted only a few times. V and J are TRBV3-1 and TRBJ2-2; 12 bases are shared with TRBD2. Germline CDR1 is LGHDT and CDR2 is YNNKEL (reference sequence). V was pared by 7 bases and J by 4 bases, with 4 bases of the junction left unmatched. The CDR3 sequence is 15 residues long. The CDR3 loop reads CASTRLAGVTGELFF. CDR3 DNA sequence: TGTGCCAGCACCAGACTAGCGGGAGTCACCGGGGAGCTGTTTTTT.

Only a few counts were recorded for this clonotype. The rearrangement links TRBV29-1 to TRBJ1-1, with D possibly being TRBD1 (5 bases). The CDR3 consists of 13 residues. V was trimmed by 6 bases and J by 3 bases, leaving 14 bases between them. Germline V CDR1 and CDR2: SQVTM, ANQGSEA. CDR3 protein: CSVCVGGDTEAFF. The CDR3 coding sequence is TGCAGCGTCTGTGTGGGGGGGGACACTGAAGCTTTCTTT. Looking up the rest from reference TRBV29-1 and TRBJ1-1 gives the full variable domain: SAVISQKPSRDICQRGTSLTIQCQVDSQVTMMFWYRQQPGQSLTLIATANQGSEATYESGFVIDKFPISRPNLTFSTLTVSNMSPEDSSIYLCSVCVGGDTEAFFGQGTRLTVV.

This clonotype was counted ten times or more. The chain is built from TRBV18 and TRBJ2-2; 11 nucleotides agree with TRBD1. The CDR3 totals 16 residues. V trimming: 2 bases; J trimming: 5 bases; junction bases outside the gene matches: 4. Germline V gives CDR1 KGHSH, CDR2 LQKENI. The CDR3 spells CASSPRTGGVTGELFF. The CDR3 DNA sequence: TGTGCCAGCTCACCAAGGACAGGGGGCGTTACCGGGGAGCTGTTTTTT.

In this sample, this clonotype turned up many times. The DNA of the CDR3 is TGTGCCAGCTCACCACCTGGACTAGCCGCGTTGAATGAGCAGTTCTTC. Translating gives CASSPPGLAALNEQFF. The chain employs TRBV18 and TRBJ2-1, with TRBD2 matching over 8 bases. Germline loops: CDR1 KGHSH, CDR2 LQKENI. V was pared by 0 bases and J by 7 bases, with 8 bases of the junction left unmatched. CDR3 size: 16 residues.

The chain carries TRBV2 and TRBJ2-5; TRBD1 agrees at 9 bases. After removal of 3 bases from V and 1 base from J, the junction contained 6 bases not matched to a gene. The germline gives CDR1 SNHLY, CDR2 FYNNEI. The CDR3 length is 16 residues. The CDR3 loop reads CASSDTRTGAQETQYF. CDR3 DNA sequence: TGTGCCAGCAGTGATACCCGGACAGGGGCCCAAGAGACCCAGTACTTC.

The table lists this clonotype with many counts. The chain carries TRBV13 and TRBJ2-5; D is possibly TRBD2 (5 bases). V was pared by 8 bases and J by 7 bases, with 14 bases between. Germline V gene sequence: CDR1 PRHDT, CDR2 FYEKMQ (reference sequence). The CDR3 spans 12 residues. CDR3 sequence (DNA): TGTGCCAGCGAAAAGCGGTCCGGGACCCAGTACTTC. Residues: CASEKRSGTQYF.

This clonotype has at least ten counts. This chain connects TRBV11-2 to TRBJ2-5; no clear D gene. This CDR3 has 11 amino acids. Germline V gene sequence: CDR1 SGHAT, CDR2 FQNNGV. V was trimmed by 0 bases and J by 8 bases, leaving 4 bases between them. The CDR3 nucleotides read TGTGCCAGCAGCTTAGAGGGAACCCAGTACTTC. Protein sequence: CASSLEGTQYF.

Many counts were recorded for this clonotype. The chain has TRBV7-2 and TRBJ2-1; no clear D gene. CDR1 SGHTA and CDR2 FQGNSA come from the germline V gene. The ends were cut back, 2 bases at V and 4 bases at J, with 3 bases in the middle. CDR3 length: 12 residues. CDR3 residues: CASSLPYNEQFF. DNA for the CDR3: TGTGCCAGCAGCTTACCTTACAATGAGCAGTTCTTC.

For this clonotype: One end of the junction is discordant with germline, which a read error may explain. The chain uses TRBV30 and TRBJ2-1; D possibly uses TRBD1 or TRBD2 (6 bases each). Germline values: CDR1 GTSNPN, CDR2 SVGIG (reference sequence). The CDR3 length is 14 residues. CDR3 protein: CAWRIGGSYNGQFF. The CDR3 DNA is TGTGCCTGGAGGATAGGGGGGTCCTACAATGGGCAGTTCTTC.